This T cell receptor beta chain is drawn from a study of cutaneous CD30+ T cell lymphoproliferative disorder and hepatitis E (dated by TCRdb to 2016 to 2019). On this clone itself: What antigen it recognizes has not been identified. No base quality values were provided; no much bigger clone lies one nucleotide off.

The CDR3 has 16 amino acids, counting the end cysteine and phenylalanine. Only the CDR3 part of the read is kept: 48 bases, read in frame from the first base. V loses 6 bases, J loses 4 bases, and the germline ends lie 19 bases apart. CDR1 and CDR2 are drawn from the germline V gene: SNHLY, FYNNEI. Preparation of the library involved the immunoSEQ multiplex PCR assay. TCRdb obtained this table from immuneACCESS and retained in-frame rearrangements with V and J assigned. These tables miss some clones; where compared with another copy, unresolved V genes account for less than half of the shortfall, and the remainder is unexplained. The sample table shows more than 6,500 clones, and about 74% are seen once. Together, the top ten hold under 1.3% of the sample.

The rearrangement combines TRBV2 with TRBJ2-1; perhaps TRBD2 is the D gene, with 7 bases matching. Sequenced material: blood. The clonotype was recovered from a human donor with a cutaneous T cell lymphoproliferative disorder associated with hepatitis E virus. CDR3 protein: CASRDYREGPYNEQFF. The sequence in DNA is TGTGCCAGCAGGGATTACAGGGAGGGGCCGTACAATGAGCAGTTCTTC.